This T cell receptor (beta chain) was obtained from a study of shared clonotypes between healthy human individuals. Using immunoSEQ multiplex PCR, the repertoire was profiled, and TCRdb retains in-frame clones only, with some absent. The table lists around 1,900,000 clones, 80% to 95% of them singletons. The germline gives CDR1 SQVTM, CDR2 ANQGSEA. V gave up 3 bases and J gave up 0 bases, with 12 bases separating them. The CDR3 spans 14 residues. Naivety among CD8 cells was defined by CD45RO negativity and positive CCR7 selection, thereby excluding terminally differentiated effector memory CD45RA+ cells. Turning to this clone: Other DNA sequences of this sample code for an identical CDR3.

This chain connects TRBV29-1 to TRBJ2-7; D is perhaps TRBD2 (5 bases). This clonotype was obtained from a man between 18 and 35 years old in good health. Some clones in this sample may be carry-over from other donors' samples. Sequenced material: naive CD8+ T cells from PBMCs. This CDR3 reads CSVEESGSSYEQYF. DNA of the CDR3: TGCAGCGTTGAGGAAAGCGGTAGCTCCTACGAGCAGTACTTC.